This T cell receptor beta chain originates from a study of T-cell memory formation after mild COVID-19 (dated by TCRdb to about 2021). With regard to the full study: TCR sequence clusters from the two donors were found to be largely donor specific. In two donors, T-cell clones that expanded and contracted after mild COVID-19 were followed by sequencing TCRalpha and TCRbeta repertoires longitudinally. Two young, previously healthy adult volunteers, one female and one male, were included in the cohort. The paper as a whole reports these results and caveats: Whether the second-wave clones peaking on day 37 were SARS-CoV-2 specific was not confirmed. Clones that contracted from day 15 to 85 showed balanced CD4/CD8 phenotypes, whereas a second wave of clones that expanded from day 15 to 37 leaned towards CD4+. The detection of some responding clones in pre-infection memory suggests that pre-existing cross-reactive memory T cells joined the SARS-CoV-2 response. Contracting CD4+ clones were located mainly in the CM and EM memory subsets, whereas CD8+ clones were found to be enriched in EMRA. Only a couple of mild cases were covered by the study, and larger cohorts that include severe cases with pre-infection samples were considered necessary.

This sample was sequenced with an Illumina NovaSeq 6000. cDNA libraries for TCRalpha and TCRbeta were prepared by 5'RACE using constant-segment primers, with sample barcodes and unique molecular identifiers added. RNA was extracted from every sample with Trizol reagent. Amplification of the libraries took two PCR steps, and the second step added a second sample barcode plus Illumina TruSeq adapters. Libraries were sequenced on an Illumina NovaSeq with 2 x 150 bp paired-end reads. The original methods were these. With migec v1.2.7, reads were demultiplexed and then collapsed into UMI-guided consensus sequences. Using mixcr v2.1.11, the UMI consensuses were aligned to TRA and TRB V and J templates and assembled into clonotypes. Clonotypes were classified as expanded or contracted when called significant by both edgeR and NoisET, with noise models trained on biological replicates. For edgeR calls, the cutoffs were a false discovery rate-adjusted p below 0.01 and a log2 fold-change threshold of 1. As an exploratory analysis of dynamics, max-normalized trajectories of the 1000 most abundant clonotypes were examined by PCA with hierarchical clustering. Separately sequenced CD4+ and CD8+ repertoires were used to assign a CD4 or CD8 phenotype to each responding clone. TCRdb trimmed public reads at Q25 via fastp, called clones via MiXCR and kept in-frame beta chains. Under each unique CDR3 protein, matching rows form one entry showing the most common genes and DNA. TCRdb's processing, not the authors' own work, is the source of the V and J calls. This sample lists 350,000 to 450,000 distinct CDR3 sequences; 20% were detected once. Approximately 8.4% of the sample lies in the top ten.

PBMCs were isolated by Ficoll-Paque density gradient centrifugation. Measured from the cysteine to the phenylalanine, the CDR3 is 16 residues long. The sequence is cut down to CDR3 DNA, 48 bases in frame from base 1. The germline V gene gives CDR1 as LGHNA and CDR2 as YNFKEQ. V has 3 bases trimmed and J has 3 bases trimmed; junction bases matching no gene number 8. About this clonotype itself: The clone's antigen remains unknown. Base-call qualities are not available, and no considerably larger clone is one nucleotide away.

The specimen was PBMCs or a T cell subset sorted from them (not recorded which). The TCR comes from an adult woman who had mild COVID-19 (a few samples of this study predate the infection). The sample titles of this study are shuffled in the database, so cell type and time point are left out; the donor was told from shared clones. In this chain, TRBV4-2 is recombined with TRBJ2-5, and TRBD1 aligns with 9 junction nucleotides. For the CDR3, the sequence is CASSQVPGQGEETQYF. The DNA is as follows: TGTGCCAGCAGCCAGGTGCCGGGACAGGGAGAAGAGACCCAGTACTTC.